The clone carrying this TCR beta chain was detected many times. Two-round multiplex PCR amplified TCR beta CDR3 from genomic DNA. Amplification during the initial PCR round employed primers specific to each TRBV and TRBJ gene. Via MiXCR, TCRdb re-called the multiplex PCR reads, giving one row per CDR3 protein. The table has around 63,000 distinct CDR3 sequences, approximately 25% seen once; the top ten hold around 8%. The sample is drawn from a study of prognosis after radiotherapy for stage I lung cancer. This CDR3 is built from 15 residues. The germline CDR1 and CDR2 sequences are MNHNS and SASEGT. V was trimmed by 6 bases and J by 3 bases, leaving 16 bases between them.

Sample: PBMCs, taken before or after stereotactic body radiation therapy (not recorded which). The V call is TRBV6-1, the J call TRBJ2-3; a weak D match, TRBD2 (5 bases). The receptor was derived from a donor aged 50 or older with non-small cell lung cancer. The CDR3, as DNA: TGTGCCAGCAGCGTCGTTCCACTAGGTACAGATACGCAGTATTTT. This codes for CASSVVPLGTDTQYF.